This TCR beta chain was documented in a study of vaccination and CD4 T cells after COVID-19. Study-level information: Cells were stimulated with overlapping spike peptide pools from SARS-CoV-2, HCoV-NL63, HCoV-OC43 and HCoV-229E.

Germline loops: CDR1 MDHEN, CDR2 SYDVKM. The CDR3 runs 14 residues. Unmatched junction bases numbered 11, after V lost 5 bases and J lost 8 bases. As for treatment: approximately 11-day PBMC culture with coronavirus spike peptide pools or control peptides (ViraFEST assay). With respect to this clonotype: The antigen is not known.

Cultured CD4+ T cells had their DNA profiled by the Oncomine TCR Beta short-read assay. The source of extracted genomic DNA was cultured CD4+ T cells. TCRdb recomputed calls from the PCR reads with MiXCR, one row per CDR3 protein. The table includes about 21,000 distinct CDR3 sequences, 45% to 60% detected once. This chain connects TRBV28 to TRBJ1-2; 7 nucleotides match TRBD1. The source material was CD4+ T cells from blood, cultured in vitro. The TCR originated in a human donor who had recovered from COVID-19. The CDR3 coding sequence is TGTGCCAGCAGTCCCCATGACAGGGATTGGGGCTACACCTTC. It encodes CASSPHDRDWGYTF.